This TCR beta chain was captured in a study of T cell repertoires in cytomegalovirus infection. About the study: Indicated by public TCR beta signatures were CMV infection and matching HLA type. The study, taken as a whole, reports: HLA-C-restricted TCR beta clonotypes specific for CMV led the ex vivo response.

As for this clonotype: Its target is not known.

The CDR3 runs 14 residues. CDR1 and CDR2 (germline): DFQATT, SNEGSKA (reference sequence). With 6 bases clipped from V and 2 bases from J, the junction kept 4 bases outside the gene matches. TCRdb passed the reads through MiXCR, listing each CDR3 protein once. The sample has fewer than 300,000 distinct CDR3 sequences; roughly 24% are singletons. This sequence joins TRBV20-1 and TRBJ2-3, with TRBD2 matching 11 bases. Sequences were obtained from PBMCs. The TCR was taken from a human donor in good health (CMV status not recorded). Some clones in this sample may be carry-over from other donors' samples. The CDR3, as DNA: TGCAGTGCCAGACTAGCGGGAATCACAGATACGCAGTATTTT. As protein: CSARLAGITDTQYF.